These 21 T cell receptor beta chains share one sample of origin, sequenced in a study of cytomegalovirus exposure and HLA in healthy donors. PCR used 60 Vbeta primers and 13 Jbeta primers. Repertoires were generated with immunoSEQ multiplex PCR, while TCRdb's copy carries only in-frame clones and drops some. The sample has 240,000 or so clones, around 81% seen once. The specimen was PBMCs. The receptors here all came from a woman aged 55 to 70 in good health and CMV-seropositive.

V is TRBV5-4 and J is TRBJ2-1, with 10 positions matching TRBD2. The junction had 2 bases not matched to a gene; V was cut back by 0 bases and J by 2 bases. Germline CDR1 is SGHNT and CDR2 is YYREEE (reference sequence). The CDR3 is made up of 16 amino acids. This chain's CDR3 is CASSLAGLAPYNEQFF. The DNA of the CDR3 is TGTGCCAGCAGCTTGGCGGGACTAGCGCCCTACAATGAGCAGTTCTTC.

The CDR3 region is CSVNREYEQYF. In nucleotides, the CDR3 is TGCAGCGTGAACAGGGAGTACGAGCAGTACTTC. The V and J genes are TRBV29-1 and TRBJ2-7; perhaps TRBD1 as D (6 bases). This CDR3 is 11 amino acids long. Germline CDR1 and CDR2: SQVTM and ANQGSEA. V gave up 6 bases and J gave up 4 bases, with 10 bases separating them.

The V and J genes are TRBV11-2 and TRBJ2-7, with 12 bases aligning to TRBD2. V trimming: 4 bases; J trimming: 2 bases; junction bases outside the gene matches: 6. Germline V gives CDR1 SGHAT, CDR2 FQNNGV. This CDR3 comprises 16 residues. The CDR3 region is CASSSLAGGPTYEQYF. The CDR3 DNA sequence: TGTGCCAGCAGCTCCCTAGCGGGAGGGCCTACCTACGAGCAGTACTTC.

This clone was seen just once. This sequence joins TRBV4-1 and TRBJ1-5; 7 positions agree with TRBD1. This CDR3 is 13 amino acids long. J lost 11 bases, V lost 2 bases, and 6 bases had no gene match. CDR1 and CDR2 from the germline V gene are MGHRA and YSYEKL. The CDR3 coding sequence is TGCGCCAGCAGCCAAATAACAGGGGAGGCCCAGCATTTT. Protein product: CASSQITGEAQHF.

This clone was recorded once. The rearrangement links TRBV11-2 to TRBJ2-7; 12 nucleotides line up with TRBD2. This CDR3 is 15 amino acids long. J was trimmed by 3 bases and V by 6 bases; bases with no gene match: 6. From germline, CDR1 is SGHAT and CDR2 FQNNGV. In DNA, the CDR3 is TGTGCCAGCAGTCGGCTAGCGGGAGGGAACTACGAGCAGTACTTC. Its translation: CASSRLAGGNYEQYF. Together with reference TRBV11-2 and TRBJ2-7, the CDR3 gives the full variable domain: EAGVAQSPRYKIIEKRQSVAFWCNPISGHATLYWYQQILGQGPKLLIQFQNNGVVDDSQLPKDRFSAERLKGVDSTLKIQPAKLEDSAVYLCASSRLAGGNYEQYFGPGTRLTVT.

On this clone itself: The junction departs from germline at one end; a sequencing error may be responsible. The chain uses TRBV7-9 and TRBJ2-7, with TRBD2 matching over 11 bases. This CDR3 is 14 amino acids long. Germline CDR1 reads SEHNR; CDR2 reads FQNEAQ (reference sequence). Here the CDR3 DNA reads TGTTCCAGCAGCTCTAGCGGGAGGTCCTACGAGCAGTACTTC. Translated, it gives CSSSSSGRSYEQYF. Together with reference TRBV7-9 and TRBJ2-7, the CDR3 gives the full variable domain: DTGVSQNPRHKITKRGQNVTFRCDPISEHNRLYWYRQTLGQGPEFLTYFQNEAQLEKSRLLSDRFSAERPKGSFSTLEIQRTEQGDSAMYLCSSSSSGRSYEQYFGPGTRLTVT.

The V call is TRBV19, the J call TRBJ1-1; TRBD1 matches at 7 bases. The CDR3 totals 15 residues. CDR1 is LNHDA, CDR2 SQIVND, per germline (reference sequence). The V segment lost 5 bases and the J segment 2 bases; nucleotides outside the gene matches: 8. Here the CDR3 DNA reads TGTGCCAGTAGTCTCACAGGGGTTCGCAACACTGAAGCTTTCTTT. Protein product: CASSLTGVRNTEAFF.

Notes on this clone: Since a much larger clone is just one base distant, this may be a read error. The chain joins TRBV11-2 to TRBJ1-1; no definite D call. CDR1 is SGHAT, CDR2 FQNNGV, per germline. The CDR3 extends over 13 amino acids. Trimming left V 1 base short and J 1 base short, with 4 bases between. The CDR3, as DNA: TGTGCCAGCAGCTTAGGGGCGAACACTGAAGCTTTCTTT. This sequence encodes CASSLGANTEAFF.

This chain joins TRBV5-4 and TRBJ2-1; 8 positions agree with TRBD2. The CDR3 consists of 16 residues. Germline CDR1 is SGHNT and CDR2 is YYREEE (reference sequence). The V gene end was trimmed by 4 bases and the J gene end by 6 bases; junction bases not matched to a gene: 12. As DNA, the CDR3 is TGTGCCAGCAGCCTTCGGGAGGGACGACCCATCAATGAGCAGTTCTTC. Protein sequence: CASSLREGRPINEQFF. The variable domain in full, completed from reference TRBV5-4 and TRBJ2-1, reads ETGVTQSPTHLIKTRGQQVTLRCSSQSGHNTVSWYQQALGQGPQFIFQYYREEENGRGNFPPRFSGLQFPNYSSELNVNALELDDSALYLCASSLREGRPINEQFFGPGTRLTVL.

V is TRBV7-9 and J is TRBJ1-5; possible D gene TRBD1, 6 bases. The CDR3 covers 15 residues. V was pared by 2 bases and J by 3 bases, with 11 bases between. The germline V gene encodes CDR1 SEHNR and CDR2 FQNEAQ (reference sequence). The CDR3 DNA reads as TGTGCCAGCAGCTTAAGCAGGGGATTCAATCAGCCCCAGCATTTT. Amino acid sequence: CASSLSRGFNQPQHF.

This sequence joins TRBV18 and TRBJ1-3; D is unclear. Trimming took 3 bases from V and 0 from J, leaving 9 bases between them. This CDR3 comprises 15 residues. Germline V gives CDR1 KGHSH, CDR2 LQKENI. The CDR3 here is CASSPQQDSGNTIYF. CDR3 DNA sequence: TGTGCCAGCTCACCCCAACAAGACTCTGGAAACACCATATATTTT.

The chain employs TRBV10-3 and TRBJ2-5; 7 bases map to TRBD1. CDR1 and CDR2 from the germline V gene are ENHRY and SYGVKD. V was pared by 4 bases and J by 4 bases, with 9 bases of the junction left unmatched. The CDR3 extends over 15 amino acids. CDR3 coding DNA: TGTGCCATCAGTGCCTACCCGGCAGGGGGAGAGACCCAGTACTTC. It encodes CAISAYPAGGETQYF.

In the case of this clone: The conserved phenylalanine or tryptophan is not found at the CDR3 terminus, so this likely reflects a read error. Because the CDR3's place on the DNA is in doubt, the DNA is left out and the CDR3 is given as listed by TCRdb. V usage is TRBV21-1 and J usage is TRBJ1-4; no DNA check was done on the table's D call, TRBD1. TRBV21-1 counts as a pseudogene. Termini included, the CDR3 measures 11 amino acids. CDR3 sequence reads: CASRPPGQPFV.

As regards this clone: An end of the junction does not agree with germline; a read error may underlie this. The V call is TRBV4-2, the J call TRBJ2-1, with 7 bases matching TRBD2. Germline V gene lookup returns CDR1 LGHNA and CDR2 YNFKEQ. The CDR3 has 15 residues. In nucleotides, the CDR3 is TGTGCCAGCACCCAAATCCGGGACTATCCCAATGAGCAGTTCTTC. Residues: CASTQIRDYPNEQFF.

The chain links TRBV28 to TRBJ1-3; D is unresolved. Germline V gene data show CDR1 as MDHEN and CDR2 as SYDVKM. CDR3 length: 12 residues. The V and J ends lost 7 bases and 3 bases respectively, with 7 bases between them. The CDR3 is CASIGVGNTIYF. DNA of the CDR3: TGTGCCAGCATCGGGGTTGGAAACACCATATATTTT.

V gene TRBV7-3 combines with J gene TRBJ2-2; D not certain. This CDR3 is built from 15 residues. V was shortened by 2 bases and J by 0 bases, with 7 bases between the two germline ends. The germline V gene has CDR1 SGHTA and CDR2 FQGTGA. CDR3 sequence (DNA): TGTGCCAGCAGCTTACACAAAACGAACACCGGGGAGCTGTTTTTT. This translates into CASSLHKTNTGELFF.

The J gene is TRBJ2-1, the V gene TRBV19; the D gene is possibly TRBD2 (6 bases). CDR3 length: 9 amino acids. V gave up 11 bases and J gave up 10 bases, with 9 bases separating them. The V gene's germline CDR1 is LNHDA and CDR2 SQIVND (reference sequence). CDR3 nucleotide sequence: TGTGCCGCCGGGGGAGAGCAGTTCTTC. It codes for CAAGGEQFF.

The chain links TRBV5-1 to TRBJ2-7; 9 bases are shared with TRBD2. This CDR3 region has 14 residues. CDR1 is SGHRS and CDR2 is YFSETQ in the germline V gene. Germline trimming cut 9 bases from V and 2 bases from J; bases unmatched to any gene: 9. The CDR3 DNA reads TGCGCCACCGCCTCGGCTAGCGGGACCTACGAGCAGTACTTC. This encodes CATASASGTYEQYF. Using reference TRBV5-1 and TRBJ2-7 for the parts outside the CDR3, the full variable domain is KAGVTQTPRYLIKTRGQQVTLSCSPISGHRSVSWYQQTPGQGLQFLFEYFSETQRNKGNFPGRFSGRQFSNSRSEMNVSTLELGDSALYLCATASASGTYEQYFGPGTRLTVT.

The chain links TRBV6-5 to TRBJ2-7; TRBD1 agrees at 10 bases. V dropped 6 bases and J dropped 1; count of bases not matched to a gene: 6. Germline V CDR1 and CDR2: MNHEY, SVGAGI. This CDR3 comprises 15 residues. This CDR3 is CASRPGQGRSYEQYF. In DNA, the CDR3 is TGTGCCAGCAGACCGGGACAGGGGCGATCCTACGAGCAGTACTTC.

V and J are TRBV4-2 and TRBJ2-3, with TRBD2 matching 9 bases. The V and J ends lost 0 bases and 8 bases, in that order; junction bases with no gene match: 12. CDR3 size: 17 residues. Germline V gives CDR1 LGHNA, CDR2 YNFKEQ. CDR3 sequence reads: CASSQDFVSSGSFTQYF. For the CDR3, the DNA is TGTGCCAGCAGCCAAGATTTCGTGAGTAGCGGGAGTTTTACGCAGTATTTT.

The chain couples TRBV7-8 to TRBJ1-3; D possibly corresponds to TRBD1 (6 bases). The V gene's germline CDR1 is SGHVS and CDR2 FQNEAQ. This CDR3 is 14 amino acids long. V was pared by 1 base and J by 11 bases, with 15 bases between. The CDR3 here is CASSLGEKQGAIYF. The CDR3 DNA follows: TGTGCCAGCAGCTTAGGAGAAAAACAGGGTGCCATATATTTT.